This T cell receptor (beta chain) came from a study of blood T cell repertoires in COVID-19 (TCRdb year 2020). Regarding the research as a whole: Samples from collaborators originated in the United States, Italy and Spain and spanned both the acute and convalescent phases of COVID-19. The material from the prospective study consisted of cDNA or gDNA derived from T cells, B-cell-depleted T cells, or PBMCs. Subjects who had been exposed to COVID-19, were actively infected with it, or had recovered from it provided the deeply sampled blood TCRbeta repertoires that made up the dataset. A de-identified subject ID, COVID-19 status, age in years and sex were almost always included in the sample metadata. Where HLA class I and class II types were available, the types were taken from metadata supplied by the sample provider, not from assay-based typing. The repertoires were released in a freely available public database meant as a resource for research on the immune response to SARS-CoV-2. Samples were obtained from the ongoing ImmuneRACE study (first 160 participants) and from 950 to 1,500 subjects provided by 6 global collaborators.

Samples from volunteer blood donors who had recovered from COVID-19 were contributed by a second Seattle source. Whole blood was collected in K2EDTA tubes by collaborating institutions according to the institutions' own protocols. Collaborator samples were shipped for TCRbeta analysis as frozen whole blood, isolated PBMCs, or DNA extracted from either sample type. Here is what the overall study found, with its caveats: Clinical and demographic metadata were provided uncurated, with the amount varying by source and participant.

Comment on this clone: Its antigen specificity is not known. No base qualities exist here, and no much larger clone lies one base off it.

TCRbeta CDR3 regions were amplified from genomic DNA by means of the immunoSEQ Assay, a bias-controlled multiplex PCR. On the authors' methods: The number of nucleated cells in each sample was estimated by amplification of reference gene primers within the assay. To quantify the absolute abundance of each unique TCRbeta CDR3 rearrangement, sequence reads were collapsed and filtered. For each sample, productive Simpson clonality was calculated by taking the square root of Simpson's diversity index across productive rearrangements. The clones in this table, taken by TCRdb from immuneACCESS, are in-frame only. Not every clone is retained; where verified, under half of the shortfall comes from an unresolved V gene, and the cause of the rest is unknown. V and J calls and clone size are those listed in that table; D and trimming were worked out from the DNA. Present in this sample are approximately 150,000 clones, 65% to 85% of which were seen just once. Of the sample, roughly 19% falls within the top ten clones.

Cut back by 3 bases and 6 bases, the V and J ends lie 18 bases apart. The CDR3 sequence holds 15 residues, the cysteine and phenylalanine included. Of all the DNA, just the CDR3 is kept, 45 bases in frame from base 1. From the germline V gene (reference sequence), CDR1 is DFQATT and CDR2 is SNEGSKA. Sequenced input: peripheral blood. The sequence links TRBV20-1 to TRBJ2-1; no D segment can be confidently identified. The clonotype originates from a woman aged 70-85 years who had recovered from COVID-19. CDR3 reads: CSASFGGTAANEQFF. The DNA reads TGCAGTGCTAGTTTCGGCGGCACCGCCGCCAATGAGCAGTTCTTC.